Listed here is a single T cell receptor beta chain. Its matching antigen is unknown. Repertoires were generated with immunoSEQ multiplex PCR, while TCRdb's copy carries only in-frame clones and drops some. The table records 130,000 to 150,000 clones, over 80% of them present only once. Trimming cost V 7 bases and J 0 bases, with 18 bases left between them. CDR3 length: 15 amino acids. Per the germline V gene, CDR1 is GTSNPN and CDR2 is SVGIG (reference sequence). The entry originates in a study of cytomegalovirus exposure and HLA in healthy donors. Study context: A subsequent analysis reported that the 120 validation repertoires were produced on the same platform that had also been used for the roughly 670 first-cohort repertoires.

Overall study results and limits: Cytomegalovirus status, reportedly, was diagnosed with high specificity and sensitivity by the classifier. Through in vitro validation, three CMV-associated chains were shown to be specific for CMV antigens.

J is TRBJ1-1 and V is TRBV30; the D gene is possibly TRBD1 (5 bases). This clonotype was sampled from a man younger than 35 in good health and CMV-seropositive. Source material: PBMCs. CDR3 region: CASHGGSDMNTEAFF. CDR3 in DNA: TGTGCCTCCCACGGGGGGAGCGACATGAACACTGAAGCTTTCTTT. The full variable domain, with the rest looked up from reference TRBV30 and TRBJ1-1, is SQTIHQWPATLVQPVGSPLSLECTVEGTSNPNLYWYRQAAGRGLQLLFYSVGIGQISSEVPQNLSASRPQDRQFILSSKKLLLSDSGFYLCASHGGSDMNTEAFFGQGTRLTVV.